This is a list of T cell receptor beta chains from one sample in a study of tumor-infiltrating lymphocytes in primary liver carcinoma. MiXCR was run by TCRdb on the multiplex PCR reads, yielding one entry per CDR3 protein. The table shows 95,000 to 150,000 distinct CDR3 sequences, with about 59% occurring only once. The material sequenced was liver tumor tissue from sampling region 1. These receptors were collected from a woman aged 60-75 years with primary liver carcinoma and hepatitis B virus infection. Each CDR3 is given with its conserved first and last residue. Fields, in order: D gene, J gene, V gene, clone size, CDR3 DNA, CDR3 protein. D genes are given only for firm matches. Clone size is given for some rows only: seen once, a few or many times, or a class if the clone is expanded.

d_gene: .
j_gene: TRBJ2-2
v_gene: TRBV11-1
abundance: many
CDR3nt: TGTGCCAGCAGCCCGGAAGGGGGGGAGGCTAACACCGGGGAGCTGTTTTTT
CDR3aa: CASSPEGGEANTGELFF

d_gene: TRBD2
j_gene: TRBJ2-1
v_gene: TRBV11-2
abundance: .
CDR3nt: TGTGCCGGCAGTTGGACTAGCGGGGCAGAGCACTTCTTC
CDR3aa: CAGSWTSGAEHFF

d_gene: .
j_gene: TRBJ2-3
v_gene: TRBV29-1
abundance: many
CDR3nt: TGCAGCGTTGAAGTTTATCAGGGGACGCAGTATTTT
CDR3aa: CSVEVYQGTQYF

d_gene: TRBD1
j_gene: TRBJ1-4
v_gene: TRBV5-4
abundance: .
CDR3nt: TGTGCCAGCAGCACTAGACAGGGGAGGAGTGAAATACTGTTTTTT
CDR3aa: CASSTRQGRSEILFF

d_gene: .
j_gene: TRBJ1-1
v_gene: TRBV7-8
abundance: many
CDR3nt: TGTGCCAGCAGCTTAGATCTCCGGAACACTGAAGCTTTCTTT
CDR3aa: CASSLDLRNTEAFF

d_gene: .
j_gene: TRBJ2-1
v_gene: TRBV13
abundance: .
CDR3nt: TGTGCCAGCAGCCATAACCGCCGACTAGAGGAGCAGTTCTTC
CDR3aa: CASSHNRRLEEQFF

d_gene: .
j_gene: TRBJ1-2
v_gene: TRBV6-6
abundance: .
CDR3nt: TGTGCCAGTGACGGGGGGAGTTCGAAGGACTACACCTTC
CDR3aa: CASDGGSSKDYTF

d_gene: .
j_gene: TRBJ2-3
v_gene: TRBV11-3
abundance: .
CDR3nt: TGTGCCAGCAGTTTATCGCTTCGGCCGCTACGGACAGATACTCAGTATTTC
CDR3aa: CASSLSLRPLRTDTQYF

d_gene: .
j_gene: TRBJ1-1
v_gene: TRBV6-2/TRBV6-3
abundance: many
CDR3nt: TGTGCCAGCAGTTACTCGGGTCAGGGTCGATTTGAAGCTTTCTTT
CDR3aa: CASSYSGQGRFEAFF

d_gene: .
j_gene: TRBJ2-3
v_gene: TRBV6-6
abundance: .
CDR3nt: TGTGCCAGCAGAGTGGCGGGAAGCGCAGATACGCAGTATTTT
CDR3aa: CASRVAGSADTQYF

d_gene: .
j_gene: TRBJ1-6
v_gene: TRBV10-1
abundance: many
CDR3nt: TGCGCCAGCAGTGAGTCTGTAAATTCACCCCTCCACTTT
CDR3aa: CASSESVNSPLHF

d_gene: .
j_gene: TRBJ2-7
v_gene: TRBV11-3
abundance: .
CDR3nt: TGTGACAGCAGCTTTGCCAGGAGAGGATACGAGCAGTACTTC
CDR3aa: CDSSFARRGYEQYF

d_gene: .
j_gene: TRBJ1-1
v_gene: TRBV12-3/TRBV12-4
abundance: many
CDR3nt: TGTGCCAGCAGTCTAACCCAAGACCTTGAAGCTTTCTTT
CDR3aa: CASSLTQDLEAFF

d_gene: .
j_gene: TRBJ2-1
v_gene: TRBV11-2
abundance: once
CDR3nt: TGTGCCAGCAGCCCTAGGGGAGTGGGTGTAAATGAGCAATTCTTC
CDR3aa: CASSPRGVGVNEQFF

d_gene: TRBD1
j_gene: TRBJ1-5
v_gene: TRBV12-3/TRBV12-4
abundance: once
CDR3nt: TGTGCCAGCAGTTCGGACAGGGCGGACAATCAGCCCCAGCATTTT
CDR3aa: CASSSDRADNQPQHF

d_gene: TRBD2
j_gene: TRBJ2-1
v_gene: TRBV11-2
abundance: .
CDR3nt: TGTGCCAGCAGCAGGAGACTAGCGGGGGTGCCGGGGAATGAGCAGTTCTTC
CDR3aa: CASSRRLAGVPGNEQFF

d_gene: .
j_gene: TRBJ1-4
v_gene: TRBV28
abundance: few
CDR3nt: TGTGCCAGCAGTCCCGCCGGCGGCGTGGTTGAAAAACTGTTTTTT
CDR3aa: CASSPAGGVVEKLFF

d_gene: .
j_gene: TRBJ1-2
v_gene: TRBV7-9
abundance: few
CDR3nt: TGTGCCTGCAGCTTAGCTAACTATGGCTACACCTTC
CDR3aa: CACSLANYGYTF

d_gene: .
j_gene: TRBJ1-2
v_gene: TRBV6-5
abundance: many
CDR3nt: TGTGCCAGCAGTTCCAAGATGGGGTCGGCCTATGGCTACACCTTC
CDR3aa: CASSSKMGSAYGYTF

d_gene: .
j_gene: TRBJ1-1
v_gene: TRBV28
abundance: .
CDR3nt: TGTGCCAGCAGTTTTGGGAGGGTGAACACTGGAGCTTTCTTT
CDR3aa: CASSFGRVNTGAFF

d_gene: .
j_gene: TRBJ2-6
v_gene: TRBV12-3/TRBV12-4
abundance: many
CDR3nt: TGTGCCAGCAGTTATGAAACTGGGGCCAACGTCCTGACTTTC
CDR3aa: CASSYETGANVLTF

d_gene: TRBD1
j_gene: TRBJ1-1
v_gene: TRBV5-1
abundance: .
CDR3nt: TGCCCCAGCAGCTTGGGACAGAGGATGAACACTGAAGCTTTCTTT
CDR3aa: CPSSLGQRMNTEAFF

d_gene: .
j_gene: TRBJ1-1
v_gene: TRBV7-9
abundance: .
CDR3nt: TGTGCCAGCAGCTTAGAGTACACTGAAGCTTTCTTT
CDR3aa: CASSLEYTEAFF

d_gene: .
j_gene: TRBJ2-1
v_gene: TRBV6-5
abundance: .
CDR3nt: TGTGCCAACACCCCCTGGGGCGGGGACGATGAGCAGTTCTTC
CDR3aa: CANTPWGGDDEQFF

d_gene: .
j_gene: TRBJ1-2
v_gene: TRBV11-2
abundance: .
CDR3nt: TGTGCCGGCAGCTTAGGGCCGGGGGCCATCTATGGCTACACCTTC
CDR3aa: CAGSLGPGAIYGYTF

d_gene: TRBD2
j_gene: TRBJ2-7
v_gene: TRBV11-2
abundance: once
CDR3nt: TGTGCCAGCTGCTTAGATCTGGCCGGGGGGGGGTACTTC
CDR3aa: CASCLDLAGGGYF

d_gene: .
j_gene: TRBJ2-3
v_gene: TRBV29-1
abundance: many
CDR3nt: TGCAGCGTTGACCCCCGAAACACAGATACGCAGTATTTT
CDR3aa: CSVDPRNTDTQYF

d_gene: TRBD2
j_gene: TRBJ2-7
v_gene: TRBV11-2
abundance: .
CDR3nt: TGTGCCAGCAGCCGAGGGACTAGCGGGAGTACTTACGGGCAGTATTTC
CDR3aa: CASSRGTSGSTYGQYF

d_gene: TRBD1
j_gene: TRBJ1-1
v_gene: TRBV6-6
abundance: .
CDR3nt: TGTGCCAGCATGAAGACAGGGCGGACTGGAGCTTTCTTT
CDR3aa: CASMKTGRTGAFF

d_gene: .
j_gene: TRBJ1-1
v_gene: TRBV4-2
abundance: .
CDR3nt: TGTGCCAACAGCCAAGATGTTTGGTGTATTTACACTGAAGCTTTCTTT
CDR3aa: CANSQDVWCIYTEAFF

d_gene: .
j_gene: TRBJ1-5
v_gene: TRBV6-5
abundance: many
CDR3nt: TGTGCCAGCAGTTCGGACAATAGCAATCAGCCCCAGCATTTT
CDR3aa: CASSSDNSNQPQHF

d_gene: TRBD2
j_gene: TRBJ2-1
v_gene: TRBV11-2
abundance: medium-sized
CDR3nt: TGTGCCAGCAGCTTAACTAGCGGGAGGACCTACAATGAGCAGTTCTTC
CDR3aa: CASSLTSGRTYNEQFF

d_gene: TRBD1
j_gene: TRBJ1-4
v_gene: TRBV7-9
abundance: .
CDR3nt: TGTGCCAGCGGAGGACAGGGACCTGAAGAAAAACTGTTTTTT
CDR3aa: CASGGQGPEEKLFF

d_gene: .
j_gene: TRBJ1-2
v_gene: TRBV5-1
abundance: once
CDR3nt: TGCGCCAGCAGGTCAACACGGGACTACTACTACACCTTC
CDR3aa: CASRSTRDYYYTF

d_gene: .
j_gene: TRBJ2-3
v_gene: TRBV7-8
abundance: .
CDR3nt: TGTGCCAGCAGCTTGCTTAGGGGGGCAACAGATATGCAGTATTTT
CDR3aa: CASSLLRGATDMQYF

d_gene: .
j_gene: TRBJ1-5
v_gene: TRBV11-2
abundance: .
CDR3nt: TGTGCCAGCAGTGCCATGTATGATCAGCCCCAGCATTTT
CDR3aa: CASSAMYDQPQHF

d_gene: TRBD1
j_gene: TRBJ2-7
v_gene: TRBV11-1
abundance: .
CDR3nt: TGTGCCAGCAGCTTCGACAGGGATAACGAGCAGTACTTC
CDR3aa: CASSFDRDNEQYF

d_gene: .
j_gene: TRBJ2-5
v_gene: TRBV5-4
abundance: once
CDR3nt: TGTGCCAGCAGCTTGTTGTTTGACCCGCAAGAGACCCAGTACTTC
CDR3aa: CASSLLFDPQETQYF

d_gene: TRBD1
j_gene: TRBJ2-2
v_gene: TRBV28
abundance: .
CDR3nt: TGTGCCAGCAGTTTCAGGGGGCCTTCTACCGGGGAGCTGTTTTTT
CDR3aa: CASSFRGPSTGELFF

d_gene: .
j_gene: TRBJ2-2
v_gene: TRBV11-2
abundance: .
CDR3nt: TGTTGCAGCAGCTTACTTGTCGGGGAGCTGTTTTTT
CDR3aa: CCSSLLVGELFF

d_gene: TRBD2
j_gene: TRBJ2-3
v_gene: TRBV7-8
abundance: .
CDR3nt: TGTGCCAGCAGCTCTCGACTAGCGGGAGGCTTACCTCCAGATACGCAGTATTTT
CDR3aa: CASSSRLAGGLPPDTQYF

d_gene: .
j_gene: TRBJ2-7
v_gene: TRBV7-8
abundance: .
CDR3nt: TGTGCCAGCAGCTTAGGGACCGGTGCCTGGTACGAGCAGTACTTC
CDR3aa: CASSLGTGAWYEQYF

d_gene: .
j_gene: TRBJ2-3
v_gene: TRBV11-2
abundance: .
CDR3nt: TGCGCCAGCAGCCCCGACCGTCCAGATACGCGGTATTTT
CDR3aa: CASSPDRPDTRYF

d_gene: TRBD1
j_gene: TRBJ2-4
v_gene: TRBV11-3
abundance: medium-sized
CDR3nt: TGTGCCAGCAGCCCACGGACAGGATTAGCCAAAAACATTCAGTACTTC
CDR3aa: CASSPRTGLAKNIQYF

d_gene: TRBD2
j_gene: TRBJ2-7
v_gene: TRBV11-3
abundance: .
CDR3nt: TGTGCCAACAGCTTAGAGAGGGCGGGGGGCCACAGCTCCTACGGGCAGTACTTC
CDR3aa: CANSLERAGGHSSYGQYF

d_gene: .
j_gene: TRBJ1-5
v_gene: TRBV28
abundance: once
CDR3nt: TGTGCCAGCAGAGGCCACCTCAATCAGTCCCAGCATTTT
CDR3aa: CASRGHLNQSQHF

d_gene: TRBD1
j_gene: TRBJ2-7
v_gene: TRBV18
abundance: .
CDR3nt: TGTGCCAGCTCACCAGGGACAGGCAACTACGAGCTGTACTTC
CDR3aa: CASSPGTGNYELYF

d_gene: .
j_gene: TRBJ2-7
v_gene: TRBV10-2
abundance: many
CDR3nt: TGCGCCAGCAGTGAGTCGGGGCGTTACGAGCAGTACTTC
CDR3aa: CASSESGRYEQYF

d_gene: TRBD1
j_gene: TRBJ1-1
v_gene: TRBV12-3/TRBV12-4
abundance: .
CDR3nt: TGTGCCAGCAGAGAAACAGGGGGCCGGAACACTGAAGCTTTCTTT
CDR3aa: CASRETGGRNTEAFF